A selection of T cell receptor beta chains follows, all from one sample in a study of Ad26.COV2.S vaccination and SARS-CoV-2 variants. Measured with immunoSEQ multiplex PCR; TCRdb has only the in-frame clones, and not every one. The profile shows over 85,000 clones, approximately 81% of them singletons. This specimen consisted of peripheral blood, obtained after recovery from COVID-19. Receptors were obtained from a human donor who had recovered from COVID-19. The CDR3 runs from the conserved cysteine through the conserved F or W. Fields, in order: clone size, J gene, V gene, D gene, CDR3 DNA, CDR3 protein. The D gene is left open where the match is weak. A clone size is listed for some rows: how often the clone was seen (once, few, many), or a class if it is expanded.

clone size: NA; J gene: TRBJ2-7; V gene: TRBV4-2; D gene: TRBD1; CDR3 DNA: TGTGCCAGCAGCCCGGGACAGGGGACGATCTTAAACTACGAGCAGTACTTC; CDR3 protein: CASSPGQGTILNYEQYF
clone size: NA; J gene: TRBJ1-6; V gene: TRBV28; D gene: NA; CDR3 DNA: TGTGCCAGCAGTTTCGATTGGGGGAGCTCCTATAATTCACCCCTCCACTTT; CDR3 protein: CASSFDWGSSYNSPLHF
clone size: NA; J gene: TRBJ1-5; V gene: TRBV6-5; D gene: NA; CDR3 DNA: TGTGCCAGCAGTCGAGAAGTAAATCAGCCCCAGCATTTT; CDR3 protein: CASSREVNQPQHF
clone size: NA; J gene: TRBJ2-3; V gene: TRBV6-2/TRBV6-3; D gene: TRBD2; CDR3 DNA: TGTGCCAGCAGCCTAATGGCCCTACCGGGACTAGCGGGACGATCCACAGATACGCAGTATTTT; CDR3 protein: CASSLMALPGLAGRSTDTQYF
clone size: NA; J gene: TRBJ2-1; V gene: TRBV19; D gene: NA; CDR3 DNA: TGTGCCAGTAGTGATTGGTCCGGCGATGAGCAGTTCTTC; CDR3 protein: CASSDWSGDEQFF
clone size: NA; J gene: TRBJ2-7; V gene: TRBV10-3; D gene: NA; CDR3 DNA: TGTGCCATCAGTGAAGGTGGCAGGAGCTCCTACGAGCAGTACTTC; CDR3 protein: CAISEGGRSSYEQYF
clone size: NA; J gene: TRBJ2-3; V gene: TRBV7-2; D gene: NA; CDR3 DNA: TGTGCCAGCAGCCGCTGGGACAAGGGGGGGAGAGATACGCAGTATTTT; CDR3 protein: CASSRWDKGGRDTQYF
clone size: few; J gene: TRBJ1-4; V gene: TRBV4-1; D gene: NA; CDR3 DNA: TGCGCCAGCAGCCAAGTAAGCGCTTTAGGGGAAAAACTGTTTTTT; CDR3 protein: CASSQVSALGEKLFF
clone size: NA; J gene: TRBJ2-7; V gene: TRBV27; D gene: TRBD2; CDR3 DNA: TGTGCCAGCACCCGCGGGAGTGCGTTGGCCTACGAGCAGTACTTC; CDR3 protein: CASTRGSALAYEQYF
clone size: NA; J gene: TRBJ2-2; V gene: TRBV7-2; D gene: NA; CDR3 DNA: TGTGCCAGCAGCTTAGGTTTTGGGGGGCGTTTCACCGGGGAGCTGTTTTTT; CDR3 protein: CASSLGFGGRFTGELFF